Following are 25 T cell receptor beta chains from one sample sequenced in a study of human T cells and chemical hapten exposure (dated by TCRdb to the early 2020s). The protocol used for the library was RACE. The sample was run on a NextSeq 500. TCRdb itself trimmed the public reads at Q25 with fastp, ran MiXCR and retained productive beta chains. Rows are unified per CDR3 protein, each entry keeping the most common DNA and genes. The table for this sample lists 95,000 or so distinct CDR3 sequences; around 10% of them were counted only once. 2.5% to 4% of the sample is held by the ten biggest clonotypes. The time point label for this specimen denotes: patch test 2, 6 weeks after DPC sensitization. Explained via the paper, the treatment or condition label denotes: therapeutic diphenylcyclopropenone sensitization with weekly scalp DPC. The sequenced sample was whole blood, obtained in connection with sensitization to the hapten diphenylcyclopropenone (DPC). These receptors were collected from a woman aged 40 to 50 with alopecia areata. Some clones in this sample may be carry-over from other donors' samples.

The table lists this clonotype with a few counts. An end of the junction differs from the germline gene, which may be a read error. This sequence joins TRBV6-5 and TRBJ1-4; TRBD1 is a possible D gene (5 bases). This CDR3 comprises 15 residues. Germline CDR1 and CDR2: MNHEY and SVGAGI. CDR3 sequence reads: CASSYFGTVNEKLFF. The CDR3 DNA follows: TGTGCCAGCAGCTACTTTGGGACGGTTAATGAAAAACTGTTTTTT.

This clonotype was recorded a few times. The chain combines TRBV12-3 or TRBV12-4 with TRBJ2-7, with D tentatively TRBD1 (6 bases). Trimming removed 6 bases from V and 5 bases from J, with 20 bases in between. CDR3 length: 15 residues. CDR3 loop: CASSSGTQSRDEQYF. Written as DNA, the CDR3 is TGTGCCAGCAGCTCTGGGACACAAAGCAGGGACGAGCAGTACTTC.

The chain has TRBV7-9 and TRBJ2-2; perhaps TRBD2 as D (6 bases). The CDR3 is 13 residues long. The germline V gene encodes CDR1 SEHNR and CDR2 FQNEAQ (reference sequence). The V end lost 6 bases, the J end lost 6 bases, and 11 bases lay between the germline ends. The CDR3 here is CASRAASAGELFF. CDR3 bases: TGTGCCAGCAGAGCGGCTAGCGCCGGGGAGCTGTTTTTT.

This clonotype was observed many times. The J gene is TRBJ2-1, the V gene TRBV7-8, with 7 nucleotides matching TRBD1. In germline, CDR1 is SGHVS, CDR2 FQNEAQ. This CDR3 region has 16 residues. J lost 1 base, V lost 4 bases, and 7 bases had no gene match. This chain's CDR3 is CASSSPGQNSYNEQFF. The CDR3 DNA sequence: TGTGCCAGCAGCTCGCCGGGACAGAATTCCTACAATGAGCAGTTCTTC.

This clonotype has ten or more counts. J is TRBJ1-1 and V is TRBV29-1; unclear D gene. CDR1 and CDR2 (germline): SQVTM, ANQGSEA. V was cut by 7 bases and J by 8 bases, with 11 bases left in between. The CDR3 contains 10 residues. DNA of the CDR3: TGCAGCGCCAGAGATTTGGAAGCTTTCTTT. Translating it yields CSARDLEAFF.

This chain joins TRBV28 and TRBJ2-5; D possibly uses TRBD1 or TRBD2 (7 bases each). The V end was cut by 6 bases, the J end by 2 bases, with 16 bases between. Germline CDR1 MDHEN, CDR2 SYDVKM. CDR3 length: 15 residues. In DNA form, the CDR3 reads TGTGCCAGCAGGGTCAGGGAGGGGGCACAAGAGACCCAGTACTTC. As protein: CASRVREGAQETQYF.

A few counts support this clonotype. The V and J genes are TRBV6-2 or TRBV6-3 and TRBJ2-1, with D hard to call. CDR3 length: 15 amino acids. The V gene's germline CDR1 is MNHEY and CDR2 SVGEGT. V gave up 7 bases and J gave up 3 bases, with 16 bases separating them. CDR3: CASTLHEDLYNEQFF. CDR3 DNA sequence: TGTGCCAGCACATTACATGAGGACCTCTACAATGAGCAGTTCTTC.

A single count supports this clonotype. A much larger clonotype is one base distant, so this may be a read error. The CDR3 does not close with the conserved phenylalanine or tryptophan, likely indicating a read error. This chain connects TRBV15 to TRBJ1-2; 9 nucleotides match TRBD1. The junction had 13 bases not matched to a gene; V was cut back by 3 bases and J by 5 bases. This CDR3 has 17 amino acids. Germline V CDR1 and CDR2: LNHNV, YYDKDF (reference sequence). The CDR3 coding sequence is TGTGCCACCAGCAGCCGATCCACAGGGGGCGTTCGGTATGGCTACACCTAC. Translating gives CATSSRSTGGVRYGYTY.

The chain carries TRBV29-1 and TRBJ2-6; D not certain. The V gene lost 7 bases and the J gene lost 1 base, with 11 bases spanning the gap. Germline CDR1 and CDR2: SQVTM and ANQGSEA. The CDR3 has 14 residues. The CDR3 sequence is CSADGGSGANVLTF. CDR3 in DNA: TGCAGCGCGGACGGTGGTTCTGGGGCCAACGTCCTGACTTTC.

This clonotype was detected only a few times. V gene TRBV6-2 or TRBV6-3 combines with J gene TRBJ2-1, with a tentative D call TRBD2 (5 bases). The CDR3 has 16 amino acids. V lost 5 bases to trimming and J lost 0 bases, with 14 bases between them. Germline V gene data show CDR1 as MNHEY and CDR2 as SVGEGT. CDR3 protein: CASSTRLATSYNEQFF. In nucleotides, the CDR3 is TGTGCCAGCAGTACCAGGCTAGCAACCTCCTACAATGAGCAGTTCTTC.

This clonotype was counted at least ten times. The chain links TRBV29-1 to TRBJ1-5; 10 bases are shared with TRBD1. Per germline, CDR1 SQVTM and CDR2 ANQGSEA. V was pared by 7 bases and J by 5 bases, with 5 bases of the junction left unmatched. The CDR3 runs to 13 residues. The CDR3 nucleotides are TGCAGCGCCGTGACAGGGGGCCATCAGCCCCAGCATTTT. It specifies CSAVTGGHQPQHF.

This clonotype was observed a few times. The V call is TRBV18, the J call TRBJ1-2, with no clear D. The CDR3 covers 13 residues. CDR1 and CDR2 from the germline V gene are KGHSH and LQKENI. V was cut by 3 bases and J by 3 bases, with 8 bases left in between. CDR3 protein: CASSPRLDYGYTF. The CDR3 DNA follows: TGTGCCAGCTCACCCCGGCTGGACTATGGCTACACCTTC.

The genes are TRBV12-3 or TRBV12-4 and TRBJ1-2; no firm D call. The CDR3 has 13 residues. V was shortened by 6 bases and J by 4 bases, with 12 bases between the two germline ends. CDR3 DNA sequence: TGTGCCAGCAGCTCACCGGGCGGCTATGGCTACACCTTC. Its protein is CASSSPGGYGYTF.

At least ten counts were recorded for this clonotype. The genes are TRBV20-1 and TRBJ1-3; D not resolved. Germline V gene sequence: CDR1 DFQATT, CDR2 SNEGSKA (reference sequence). Trimming cost V 0 bases and J 0 bases, with 9 bases left between them. This CDR3 comprises 15 residues. The CDR3 loop is CSARDRTFSGNTIYF. The CDR3 region has the DNA TGCAGTGCTAGAGATCGGACTTTCTCTGGAAACACCATATATTTT.

This clonotype was found many times. CDR3 bases: TGTGCCAGTTACTCCCCCTCGTGGGAGCAGTTCTTC. This encodes CASYSPSWEQFF. The gene calls are TRBV19 and TRBJ2-1; D gene unclear. This CDR3 has 12 residues. Trimming took 8 bases from V and 10 from J, leaving 15 bases between them. The germline CDR1 and CDR2 sequences are LNHDA and SQIVND (reference sequence).

This clonotype was recorded at least ten times. This chain uses TRBV7-6 with TRBJ2-1; no firm D call. CDR1 and CDR2 (germline): SGHVS, FNYEAQ. V lost 10 bases to trimming and J lost 0 bases, with 13 bases between them. CDR3 size: 14 residues. The CDR3 is CATRKSNSYNEQFF. CDR3 coding DNA: TGTGCCACGAGAAAGTCCAACTCCTACAATGAGCAGTTCTTC.

This clonotype was observed a few times. The genes are TRBV6-2 or TRBV6-3 and TRBJ1-5; D is perhaps TRBD1 (6 bases). The germline V and J ends were trimmed by 1 base and 2 bases, with 12 bases remaining between them. This CDR3 is 16 amino acids long. In germline, CDR1 is MNHEY, CDR2 SVGEGT. For the CDR3, the DNA is TGTGCCAGCAGTTACTTACGGGGGCGCCGCAATCAGCCCCAGCATTTT. Its protein product is CASSYLRGRRNQPQHF.

Comments on this clonotype: It may be a read error: a sequence one base away is much more abundant. The chain is built from TRBV10-3 and TRBJ1-1; the match to TRBD1 covers 7 bases. The CDR3 covers 12 residues. Germline-derived CDR1 and CDR2 are ENHRY and SYGVKD. DNA for the CDR3: TGTACCACGGCAACAGGGGACACTGAAGCTTTCTTT. This sequence encodes CTTATGDTEAFF.

The chain joins TRBV4-1 to TRBJ2-7; possibly TRBD1 for D (6 bases). V was cut by 4 bases and J by 4 bases, with 17 bases left in between. Germline V gives CDR1 MGHRA, CDR2 YSYEKL. This CDR3 is 15 amino acids long. The CDR3 protein is CASSPNPGAVYEQYF. CDR3 coding DNA: TGCGCCAGCAGCCCCAACCCAGGGGCGGTATACGAGCAGTACTTC.

This clonotype showed up many times. The chain couples TRBV4-3 to TRBJ1-6; 7 bases align to TRBD1. J gave up 7 bases and V 1 base, and 10 bases lay outside the gene matches. This CDR3 contains 17 residues. The germline V gene encodes CDR1 LGHNA and CDR2 YSLEER. The CDR3 loop is CASSQGRGGGLNSPLHF. CDR3 DNA: TGCGCCAGCAGCCAAGGGAGAGGGGGCGGTCTAAATTCACCCCTCCACTTT.

Concerning this clonotype: This may come from a read error, since a much larger clone is one base off. This chain links TRBV7-9 with TRBJ2-3, with 9 bases that match TRBD2. With V trimmed by 5 bases and J by 2 bases, 5 bases remained unmatched. CDR3 length equals 15 residues. From germline, CDR1 is SEHNR and CDR2 FQNEAQ (reference sequence). CDR3 nucleotide sequence: TGTGCCAGCAGCCCCCGACTAGCGGTCACAGATACGCAGTATTTT. It encodes CASSPRLAVTDTQYF. Using reference TRBV7-9 and TRBJ2-3 for the parts outside the CDR3, the full variable domain is DTGVSQNPRHKITKRGQNVTFRCDPISEHNRLYWYRQTLGQGPEFLTYFQNEAQLEKSRLLSDRFSAERPKGSFSTLEIQRTEQGDSAMYLCASSPRLAVTDTQYFGPGTRLTVL.

This clonotype was seen a few times. The CDR3 DNA reads as TGTGCCAGCAGTTTGGGCACCACCTACGAGCAGTACTTC. It codes for CASSLGTTYEQYF. The rearrangement uses TRBV12-3 or TRBV12-4 and TRBJ2-7; D is unclear. This CDR3 region has 13 residues. V lost 3 bases and J lost 2, with 8 bases in between.

In regard to this clonotype: A much larger clone lies one base from this, so it may be a read error. The chain links TRBV6-2 or TRBV6-3 to TRBJ2-7; weak D call: TRBD2 (6 bases). The CDR3 extends over 14 amino acids. Germline lookup yields CDR1 MNHEY and CDR2 SVGEGT. DNA of the CDR3: TGTGCCACCGGTTCGACCGGGAGACCGCACGAGCTGTACTTC. Translated, it gives CATGSTGRPHELYF.

This clonotype was detected ten times or more. The chain employs TRBV19 and TRBJ2-1, with D possibly being TRBD2 (6 bases). V lost 7 bases, J lost 0 bases, and 7 bases lay in between. This CDR3 has 13 amino acids. The germline CDR1 and CDR2 sequences are LNHDA and SQIVND (reference sequence). CDR3 DNA sequence: TGTGCCAGTACCGGGAGCTCCTACAATGAGCAGTTCTTC. It translates to CASTGSSYNEQFF.

V usage is TRBV12-3 or TRBV12-4 and J usage is TRBJ2-1; 9 bases are shared with TRBD2. V shed 6 bases and J 3 bases; nucleotides not matched to a gene: 15. This CDR3 comprises 18 residues. CDR3 amino acids: CASRQRPIAGDHYNEQFF. In DNA form, the CDR3 reads TGTGCCAGCAGACAAAGGCCAATAGCGGGGGACCACTACAATGAGCAGTTCTTC.